This record covers a single T cell receptor (beta chain). This entry comes from a study of shared clonotypes between healthy human individuals. Using immunoSEQ multiplex PCR, the repertoire was profiled, and TCRdb retains in-frame clones only, with some absent. This table holds 1,100,000 or so clones, 78% found once. V lost 3 bases and J lost 0; bases outside the gene matches: 10. Germline CDR1 and CDR2: SGHVS and FQNEAQ. The CDR3 sequence is 18 residues long. The chain is built from TRBV7-8 and TRBJ2-1; 8 nucleotides agree with TRBD2. The sample taken for sequencing was memory CD4+ T cells from PBMCs. The subset is: CD45RA-negative fraction. The receptor comes from a man between 18 and 35 years old in good health. Some clones in this sample may be carry-over from other donors' samples. The CDR3 nucleotides are TGTGCCAGCAGCTTTGGTACATCTGCGGGGGGCTCCTACAATGAGCAGTTCTTC. Amino acid sequence: CASSFGTSAGGSYNEQFF.